A single sample is the source of the 25 T cell receptor beta chains below, sequenced in a study of CD8 T cells in ankylosing spondylitis. TCRdb re-analysed the 5' RACE reads in MiXCR, keeping a single row per CDR3 protein. The data hold 250,000 to 350,000 distinct CDR3 sequences, with 20% observed a single time. Sequencing input: blood, either unsorted or a sorted T cell fraction (not recorded which). The source is a male donor with ankylosing spondylitis or in good health (not recorded which).

The chain has TRBV18 and TRBJ1-2; D ambiguous. Trimming pared 3 bases from V and 5 bases from J, leaving 22 bases between. The CDR3 consists of 17 residues. Germline CDR1 and CDR2: KGHSH and LQKENI. The DNA for the CDR3 is TGTGCCAGCTCACCGGCCGTGGATACCACCAACGGGTATGGCTACACCTTC. Translated: CASSPAVDTTNGYGYTF.

This clonotype has just a few counts. The J gene is TRBJ1-1, the V gene TRBV7-3; TRBD1 matches 7 bases. CDR1 is SGHTA and CDR2 is FQGTGA in the germline V gene. The CDR3 spans 13 residues. V shed 5 bases and J 3 bases; nucleotides not matched to a gene: 3. Written as DNA, the CDR3 is TGTGCCAGCAGCCCGGGACAGTACACTGAAGCTTTCTTT. Protein product: CASSPGQYTEAFF.

This clonotype was recorded a few times. The V call is TRBV3-1, the J call TRBJ2-6; 8 bases map to TRBD1. Germline CDR1 reads LGHDT; CDR2 reads YNNKEL (reference sequence). The CDR3 is 18 amino acids. J gave up 1 base and V 1 base, and 6 bases lay outside the gene matches. Here the CDR3 DNA reads TGTGCCAGCAGCCAAGTGGCAGGGGGCGCTTCTGGGGCCAACGTCCTGACTTTC. Protein sequence: CASSQVAGGASGANVLTF.

In its sample, this clonotype was seen many times. V is TRBV12-3 or TRBV12-4 and J is TRBJ2-5; D perhaps matches TRBD1 (5 bases). V was trimmed by 5 bases and J by 3 bases, leaving 10 bases between them. The CDR3 is 13 amino acids. DNA for the CDR3: TGTGCCAGCAGTCGATCAGGGAAAGAGACCCAGTACTTC. Protein: CASSRSGKETQYF.

This chain connects TRBV28 to TRBJ2-2, with 8 bases aligning to TRBD1. V shed 0 bases, J shed 7 bases, and the junction held 4 bases outside the gene matches. The CDR3 consists of 15 residues. Germline-derived CDR1 and CDR2 are MDHEN and SYDVKM. The CDR3 DNA follows: TGTGCCAGCAGTTTATGGGCAGGGGGCAACGGGGAGCTGTTTTTT. Its protein product is CASSLWAGGNGELFF. The full variable domain, in which reference TRBV28 and TRBJ2-2 provide the parts outside the CDR3, is DVKVTQSSRYLVKRTGEKVFLECVQDMDHENMFWYRQDPGLGLRLIYFSYDVKMKEKGDIPEGYSVSREKKERFSLILESASTNQTSMYLCASSLWAGGNGELFFGEGSRLTVL.

This clonotype has more than one count but fewer than ten. The V and J genes are TRBV5-1 and TRBJ2-6; 7 nucleotides match TRBD1. CDR3 length: 16 residues. Germline CDR1 is SGHRS and CDR2 is YFSETQ. Germline trimming cut 2 bases from V and 0 bases from J; bases unmatched to any gene: 2. CDR3 protein: CASSLQGSSGANVLTF. CDR3 nucleotide sequence: TGCGCCAGCAGCTTACAGGGGAGCTCTGGGGCCAACGTCCTGACTTTC. Full variable domain (missing parts from reference TRBV5-1 and TRBJ2-6): KAGVTQTPRYLIKTRGQQVTLSCSPISGHRSVSWYQQTPGQGLQFLFEYFSETQRNKGNFPGRFSGRQFSNSRSEMNVSTLELGDSALYLCASSLQGSSGANVLTFGAGSRLTVL.

CDR3 loop: CSANLPRTGVGYTF. The CDR3 region has the DNA TGCAGTGCTAACCTACCCCGGACAGGTGTTGGCTACACCTTC. The V gene is TRBV20-1, the J gene TRBJ1-2; 7 bases fit TRBD1. Germline V lookup: CDR1 DFQATT, CDR2 SNEGSKA (reference sequence). This CDR3 has 14 amino acids. Germline trimming cut 4 bases from V and 7 bases from J; bases unmatched to any gene: 12.

The rearrangement links TRBV2 to TRBJ2-5, with D possibly TRBD2 on 5 matching bases. There are 16 residues in the CDR3. Per the germline V gene, CDR1 is SNHLY and CDR2 is FYNNEI. V lost 2 bases and J lost 1, with 14 bases in between. CDR3 loop: CASSEIGLEAQETQYF. The CDR3 coding sequence is TGTGCCAGCAGTGAAATTGGGTTGGAGGCCCAAGAGACCCAGTACTTC.

The rearrangement uses TRBV20-1 and TRBJ2-7; D gene ambiguous. In germline, CDR1 is DFQATT, CDR2 SNEGSKA (reference sequence). Trimming stripped 1 base from V and 4 bases from J, with 11 bases between. The CDR3 spans 13 residues. As DNA, the CDR3 is TGCAGTGCTAGAGGGCGAGACCTGTACGAGCAGTACGTC. It specifies CSARGRDLYEQYV.

Only a few counts were recorded for this clonotype. V is TRBV5-1 and J is TRBJ1-1; tentatively, D is TRBD1 (5 bases). The V gene lost 4 bases and the J gene lost 1 base, with 14 bases spanning the gap. Germline CDR1 is SGHRS and CDR2 is YFSETQ. This CDR3 comprises 15 residues. The CDR3 here is CASSPTGPRNTEAFF. The CDR3 DNA sequence: TGCGCCAGCAGCCCAACGGGACCTAGGAACACTGAAGCTTTCTTT.

The chain joins TRBV5-4 to TRBJ2-1, with 10 bases matching TRBD2. In germline, CDR1 is SGHNT, CDR2 YYREEE (reference sequence). The CDR3 is made up of 15 amino acids. V dropped 0 bases and J dropped 6; count of bases not matched to a gene: 3. CDR3 amino acids: CASSLALAGANEQFF. As DNA, the CDR3 is TGTGCCAGCAGCTTGGCCCTAGCGGGAGCCAATGAGCAGTTCTTC.

The chain uses TRBV5-1 and TRBJ2-1, with TRBD2 matching 9 bases. Germline-derived CDR1 and CDR2 are SGHRS and YFSETQ. The ends lost 3 bases at V and 10 bases at J; junction bases unmatched: 5. This CDR3 has 13 amino acids. Here the CDR3 reads CASSSVTSGEQFF. DNA of the CDR3: TGCGCCAGCAGCTCGGTAACTAGCGGGGAGCAGTTCTTC.

This clonotype was detected a few times. The chain uses TRBV5-1 and TRBJ2-1; 13 nucleotides match TRBD2. CDR3 size: 15 residues. Per germline, CDR1 SGHRS and CDR2 YFSETQ. V lost 4 bases and J lost 9; bases outside the gene matches: 7. The CDR3 here is CASSEFGTSGTEQFF. The CDR3 DNA is TGCGCCAGCAGCGAATTCGGGACTAGCGGGACTGAGCAGTTCTTC.

The CDR3 loop reads CASSRATGELFF. In DNA, the CDR3 is TGTGCCAGCAGCCGCGCCACCGGGGAGCTGTTTTTT. This chain uses TRBV3-1 with TRBJ2-2; no clear D gene. Between the trimmed V and J ends, which lost 4 bases and 4 bases, there was a span of 4 bases. The CDR3 length is 12 residues. Germline assignment: CDR1 LGHDT and CDR2 YNNKEL (reference sequence).

On this clonotype itself: An end of the junction differs from the germline gene, which may be a read error. The chain carries TRBV3-1 and TRBJ1-6; 7 bases agree with TRBD1. Germline CDR1 and CDR2: LGHDT and YNNKEL (reference sequence). The length of the CDR3 is 16 residues. CDR3 amino acids: CACSQDQTGTNSPLHF. The CDR3 DNA reads as TGTGCCTGCAGCCAAGACCAGACAGGGACTAATTCACCCCTCCACTTT.

The chain is built from TRBV12-3 or TRBV12-4 and TRBJ2-2; TRBD1 matches at 8 bases. J gave up 6 bases and V 5 bases, and 2 bases lay outside the gene matches. The CDR3 consists of 13 residues. The CDR3 sequence is CASSQGAPGELFF. Written as DNA, the CDR3 is TGTGCCAGCAGTCAGGGGGCCCCCGGGGAGCTGTTTTTT.

This clonotype has only one observation. The rearrangement uses TRBV19 and TRBJ2-2; 7 bases align to TRBD2. CDR1 and CDR2 from the germline V gene are LNHDA and SQIVND (reference sequence). The CDR3 extends over 15 amino acids. V lost 7 bases to trimming and J lost 1 base; unmatched junction nucleotides: 6. The CDR3 loop reads CASNPGLLNTGELFF. CDR3 DNA sequence: TGTGCCAGTAACCCGGGACTACTGAACACCGGGGAGCTGTTTTTT.

This chain uses TRBV18 with TRBJ2-7, with a tentative D call TRBD1 (6 bases). The CDR3 is 15 residues long. Germline assignment: CDR1 KGHSH and CDR2 LQKENI. Deletions cut 6 bases from V and 0 bases from J, with 15 bases between. The CDR3 DNA sequence: TGTGCCAGCTCGCCCAGGGGCCGAAGCTCCTACGAGCAGTACGTC. Translated: CASSPRGRSSYEQYV.

This clonotype was seen a handful of times. The rearrangement uses TRBV7-9 and TRBJ2-3; 10 bases fit TRBD2. Germline CDR1 is SEHNR and CDR2 is FQNEAQ (reference sequence). This CDR3 spans 16 amino acids. After removal of 5 bases from V and 0 bases from J, the junction contained 5 bases not matched to a gene. Here the CDR3 reads CASSPGTSESTDTQYF. As DNA, the CDR3 is TGTGCCAGCAGCCCGGGGACTAGCGAGAGCACAGATACGCAGTATTTT.

In this sample, this clonotype turned up a few times. The chain is built from TRBV20-1 and TRBJ2-1, with 8 bases matching TRBD2. From germline, CDR1 is DFQATT and CDR2 SNEGSKA (reference sequence). The V gene end was trimmed by 2 bases and the J gene end by 4 bases; junction bases not matched to a gene: 10. The CDR3 is 16 residues long. CDR3 amino acids: CSARPRRAGVYNEQFF. CDR3 sequence (DNA): TGCAGTGCTAGACCACGACGAGCGGGGGTATACAATGAGCAGTTCTTC.

This rearrangement joins TRBV11-2 to TRBJ2-3, with 8 bases fitting TRBD1. V gave up 7 bases and J gave up 0 bases; unmatched junction bases: 6. Germline V lookup: CDR1 SGHAT, CDR2 FQNNGV. The CDR3 spans 15 residues. In DNA, the CDR3 is TGTGCCAGCAACCAGGGGGCGACTAGCACAGATACGCAGTATTTT. Translated: CASNQGATSTDTQYF.

There are a few counts of this clonotype. CDR3 sequence reads: CASSFQGNEQFF. CDR3 nucleotides: TGTGCCAGCAGTTTCCAGGGTAATGAGCAGTTCTTC. The chain combines TRBV12-3 or TRBV12-4 with TRBJ2-1; D may be TRBD1 (5 bases). The CDR3 is 12 amino acids. The V gene lost 3 bases and the J gene lost 7 bases, with 7 bases spanning the gap.

This clonotype was detected a few times. The V and J genes are TRBV10-3 and TRBJ1-2; D is ambiguous. The CDR3 sequence is 15 residues long. Trimming stripped 0 bases from V and 4 bases from J, with 12 bases between. Germline V CDR1 and CDR2: ENHRY, SYGVKD. CDR3 sequence: CAISESLRNGYGYTF. As DNA, the CDR3 is TGTGCCATCAGTGAGTCGCTCCGGAACGGCTATGGCTACACCTTC.

V gene TRBV7-9 combines with J gene TRBJ2-2, with D tentatively TRBD2 (6 bases). CDR3 length: 16 amino acids. The ends were cut back, 5 bases at V and 9 bases at J, with 22 bases in the middle. Per germline, CDR1 SEHNR and CDR2 FQNEAQ (reference sequence). For the CDR3, the DNA is TGTGCCAGCAGCACGACTAGGCCCCTCTTGAGCCGGGAGCTGTTTTTT. It is translated as CASSTTRPLLSRELFF.

The V gene is TRBV7-3, the J gene TRBJ2-3, with D hard to call. This CDR3 spans 14 amino acids. V was trimmed by 5 bases and J by 3 bases, leaving 12 bases between them. The germline gives CDR1 SGHTA, CDR2 FQGTGA. The CDR3 loop is CASSPTSITDTQYF. The CDR3 coding sequence is TGTGCCAGCAGCCCGACAAGTATAACAGATACGCAGTATTTT.